One sample yielded the 26 T cell receptor beta chains listed below, sequenced in a study of blood T cells in healthy people across ages. It was with a sample-barcoded 5' primer and a J-beta primer mix that a second PCR of about 6 to 12 cycles was run. TCRdb passed the 5' RACE reads through MiXCR, listing each CDR3 protein once. The table has about 1.6 million distinct CDR3 sequences, roughly 32% seen once. Sequencing was carried out using blood. The origin of the receptors is a woman aged 30 to 39 in good health.

CDR3 DNA: TGTGCCACCTTCACAGGGTATGGCTACACCTTC. Protein sequence: CATFTGYGYTF. The V call is TRBV2, the J call TRBJ1-2, with D perhaps matching TRBD1 (6 bases). The V gene lost 10 bases and the J gene lost 5 bases, with 11 bases spanning the gap. Germline CDR1 reads SNHLY; CDR2 reads FYNNEI. The CDR3 length is 11 residues.

The chain has TRBV28 and TRBJ2-5; TRBD2 is a possible D gene (5 bases). Germline CDR1 reads MDHEN; CDR2 reads SYDVKM. The CDR3 sequence is 13 residues long. The germline V and J ends were trimmed by 6 bases and 5 bases, with 13 bases remaining between them. The CDR3 DNA reads as TGTGCCAGCAGCCCACGGTGGGAGGAGACCCAGTACTTC. It specifies CASSPRWEETQYF.

With respect to this clonotype: A read error may be the cause here, since a much bigger clone is one base away. This sequence joins TRBV6-6 and TRBJ2-7; a possible D gene is TRBD1 (6 bases). The CDR3 extends over 12 amino acids. Germline loops: CDR1 MNHNY, CDR2 SVGAGI (reference sequence). The CDR3 sequence: CASSRDNYEQHF. In DNA, the CDR3 is TGTGCCAGCAGCCGGGACAACTACGAGCAGCACTTC.

This clonotype was found a few times. This rearrangement joins TRBV15 to TRBJ2-5, with D possibly TRBD1 on 5 matching bases. CDR1 LNHNV and CDR2 YYDKDF come from the germline V gene (reference sequence). Trimming removed 1 base from V and 4 bases from J, with 16 bases in between. The length of the CDR3 is 16 residues. This CDR3 reads CATSRGMGLSPETQYF. DNA for the CDR3: TGTGCCACCAGCAGAGGGATGGGGCTGTCCCCAGAGACCCAGTACTTC.

V gene TRBV5-6 combines with J gene TRBJ2-1; TRBD1 or TRBD2 may be the D gene (5 bases each). The CDR3 totals 20 residues. Germline CDR1 and CDR2: SGHDT and YYEEEE. Trimming shortened V by 6 bases and J by 0 bases, and 28 bases separated the two germline ends. CDR3 coding DNA: TGTGCCAGCATCCTACTCGTCCGGGACGGTCAGTTCAGCTCCTACAATGAGCAGTTCTTC. Residues: CASILLVRDGQFSSYNEQFF.

This clonotype was seen more than once but under ten times. V usage is TRBV7-3 and J usage is TRBJ2-5; tentatively, D is TRBD1 (5 bases). Trimming cost V 6 bases and J 0 bases, with 11 bases left between them. There are 14 residues in the CDR3. Germline CDR1 SGHTA, CDR2 FQGTGA. Written as DNA, the CDR3 is TGTGCCAGCAGTGCGGACATGTACCAAGAGACCCAGTACTTC. Protein sequence: CASSADMYQETQYF.

Many counts were recorded for this clonotype. The gene calls are TRBV7-9 and TRBJ2-3, with 7 positions matching TRBD1. Germline V gives CDR1 SEHNR, CDR2 FQNEAQ (reference sequence). The CDR3 spans 15 residues. V was clipped by 5 bases and J by 2 bases; unmatched bases: 7. The CDR3 DNA reads TGTGCCAGCAGCACCAAACAGGGGTACACAGATACGCAGTATTTT. This translates into CASSTKQGYTDTQYF. The complete variable domain, with remaining parts taken from reference TRBV7-9 and TRBJ2-3, reads DTGVSQNPRHKITKRGQNVTFRCDPISEHNRLYWYRQTLGQGPEFLTYFQNEAQLEKSRLLSDRFSAERPKGSFSTLEIQRTEQGDSAMYLCASSTKQGYTDTQYFGPGTRLTVL.

V is TRBV2 and J is TRBJ2-4; weak D call: TRBD2 (6 bases). In germline, CDR1 is SNHLY, CDR2 FYNNEI. V lost 3 bases and J 10 bases, leaving 7 bases between the germline ends. This CDR3 spans 11 amino acids. This CDR3 reads CASSERGIQYF. CDR3 nucleotide sequence: TGTGCCAGCAGTGAGCGGGGAATTCAGTACTTC.

The V call is TRBV7-3, the J call TRBJ2-1; 11 nucleotides agree with TRBD2. Trimming cost V 1 base and J 7 bases; bases outside gene matches: 6. Per germline, CDR1 SGHTA and CDR2 FQGTGA. The CDR3 contains 16 residues. CDR3: CASSLMLAGGWNEQFF. The CDR3 region has the DNA TGTGCCAGCAGCTTAATGTTAGCGGGAGGGTGGAATGAGCAGTTCTTC. Full variable domain (outside the CDR3, taken from reference TRBV7-3 and TRBJ2-1): GAGVSQTPSNKVTEKGKYVELRCDPISGHTALYWYRQSLGQGPEFLIYFQGTGAADDSGLPNDRFFAVRPEGSVSTLKIQRTERGDSAVYLCASSLMLAGGWNEQFFGPGTRLTVL.

Regarding this clonotype: This may stem from a read error, because a much larger clone lies one nucleotide away. The chain joins TRBV29-1 to TRBJ1-5; TRBD1 matches at 9 bases. CDR1 and CDR2 (germline): SQVTM, ANQGSEA. The CDR3 sequence is 13 residues long. CDR3 residues: CSVEGTGRQPQHF. DNA of the CDR3: TGCAGCGTAGAAGGGACAGGGAGACAGCCCCAGCATTTT.

The DNA for the CDR3 is TGTGCCAGCAGTTTAAAGACAGGGTATGGCTACACCTTC. Translating it yields CASSLKTGYGYTF. The chain uses TRBV6-6 and TRBJ1-2; TRBD1 aligns across 7 bases. The germline V gene encodes CDR1 MNHNY and CDR2 SVGAGI (reference sequence). This CDR3 has 13 amino acids. V dropped 4 bases and J dropped 5; count of bases not matched to a gene: 4.

The rearrangement uses TRBV5-1 and TRBJ2-1, with 9 bases that match TRBD1. The CDR3 length is 15 residues. Losses at the gene ends were 6 bases for V and 9 bases for J; bases not matched to a gene: 13. CDR1 SGHRS and CDR2 YFSETQ come from the germline V gene. The CDR3 DNA follows: TGCGCCAGCACCGAACAGGGGGCAGGTTCGGCTGAGCAGTTCTTC. This sequence encodes CASTEQGAGSAEQFF. The variable domain in full, completed from reference TRBV5-1 and TRBJ2-1, reads KAGVTQTPRYLIKTRGQQVTLSCSPISGHRSVSWYQQTPGQGLQFLFEYFSETQRNKGNFPGRFSGRQFSNSRSEMNVSTLELGDSALYLCASTEQGAGSAEQFFGPGTRLTVL.

This clonotype was counted between two and nine times. V gene TRBV20-1 combines with J gene TRBJ2-7; 12 nucleotides agree with TRBD1. The length of the CDR3 is 18 residues. Germline CDR1 reads DFQATT; CDR2 reads SNEGSKA (reference sequence). V lost 1 base, J lost 2 bases, and 12 bases stayed unmatched. The CDR3 spells CSARGDRGLLRAAYEQYF. CDR3 DNA: TGCAGTGCTAGAGGGGACAGGGGGCTGTTGCGGGCTGCCTACGAGCAGTACTTC.

J is TRBJ1-2 and V is TRBV15, with D possibly TRBD1 on 5 matching bases. This CDR3 spans 18 amino acids. Between the trimmed V and J ends, which lost 5 bases and 4 bases, there was a span of 26 bases. In germline, CDR1 is LNHNV, CDR2 YYDKDF (reference sequence). The CDR3 loop reads CATSPILSPTELAYGYTF. The CDR3 DNA reads as TGTGCCACCAGCCCGATATTATCCCCGACAGAGCTTGCCTATGGCTACACCTTC.

The chain uses TRBV7-3 and TRBJ1-1; tentative D call: TRBD1 (5 bases). V lost 1 base, J lost 2 bases, and 8 bases lay in between. The CDR3 length is 14 residues. The germline gives CDR1 SGHTA, CDR2 FQGTGA. CDR3 sequence (DNA): TGTGCCAGCAGCTTAAACGGGGGAAACACTGAAGCTTTCTTT. Encoded protein: CASSLNGGNTEAFF.

This clonotype was counted at least ten times. J is TRBJ1-2 and V is TRBV7-2; TRBD1 aligns across 10 bases. The V gene end was trimmed by 6 bases and the J gene end by 1 base; junction bases not matched to a gene: 8. The CDR3 runs 16 residues. CDR1 SGHTA and CDR2 FQGNSA come from the germline V gene. CDR3 residues: CASSPFGQGDNYGYTF. Here the CDR3 DNA reads TGTGCCAGCAGTCCCTTCGGACAGGGGGATAACTATGGCTACACCTTC.

This clonotype was counted between two and nine times. This sequence joins TRBV4-1 and TRBJ2-3, with TRBD2 identical over 12 bases. Germline V gene data show CDR1 as MGHRA and CDR2 as YSYEKL. J gave up 4 bases and V 4 bases, and 6 bases lay outside the gene matches. The CDR3 is 16 amino acids. CDR3 in amino acids: CASSPSGGGFPDTQYF. DNA for the CDR3: TGCGCCAGCAGCCCTAGCGGGGGGGGTTTCCCAGATACGCAGTATTTT.

This chain uses TRBV6-2 or TRBV6-3 with TRBJ2-5; D unresolved. The J call may be in error: the DNA end matches TRBJ2-7 better. CDR3 size: 14 residues. From germline, CDR1 is MNHEY and CDR2 SVGEGT. The CDR3 sequence: CASSSIPRGYEQYF. DNA of the CDR3: TGTGCCAGCAGCTCCATCCCCCGTGGCTACGAGCAGTACTTC.

The chain recombines TRBV20-1 with TRBJ2-7; 8 bases agree with TRBD2. Looked up from germline, CDR1 is DFQATT and CDR2 is SNEGSKA (reference sequence). V dropped 4 bases and J dropped 6; count of bases not matched to a gene: 11. This CDR3 contains 14 residues. For the CDR3, the DNA is TGCAGTGCTACGGGGGGGCAGGATGGGCTCGAGCAGTACTTC. It codes for CSATGGQDGLEQYF.

This clonotype appeared a few times. The chain couples TRBV20-1 to TRBJ2-5; D is possibly TRBD2 (5 bases). V was clipped by 5 bases and J by 4 bases, with 23 bases between them. CDR1 is DFQATT, CDR2 SNEGSKA, per germline (reference sequence). This CDR3 spans 16 amino acids. CDR3 sequence reads: CSAPPGSDPLGETQYF. As DNA, the CDR3 is TGCAGTGCTCCCCCAGGTAGCGACCCTTTAGGAGAGACCCAGTACTTC.

The rearrangement links TRBV5-1 to TRBJ1-6; maybe TRBD1 (5 bases). This CDR3 has 17 residues. Germline V gene sequence: CDR1 SGHRS, CDR2 YFSETQ. The V and J ends lost 0 bases and 2 bases respectively, with 12 bases between them. The CDR3 is CASSLDPGPAYNSPLHF. The CDR3 nucleotides are TGCGCCAGCAGCTTGGACCCGGGACCGGCCTATAATTCACCCCTCCACTTT.

This clonotype was found a few times. The chain couples TRBV4-2 to TRBJ2-7; D unresolved. There are 13 residues in the CDR3. Trimming cost V 0 bases and J 3 bases, with 6 bases left between them. Germline CDR1 reads LGHNA; CDR2 reads YNFKEQ. DNA for the CDR3: TGTGCCAGCAGCCAAGAGTGGAACTACGAGCAGTACTTC. Translation: CASSQEWNYEQYF.

V and J are TRBV5-1 and TRBJ2-5; D could derive from TRBD1 or TRBD2 (5 bases each). From germline, CDR1 is SGHRS and CDR2 YFSETQ. The CDR3 consists of 15 residues. V was cut by 2 bases and J by 11 bases, with 22 bases left in between. The CDR3 DNA reads as TGCGCCAGCAGCTTAAGCCGTCTAGGGGTAGGGGAGCAGTACTTC. Residues: CASSLSRLGVGEQYF.

The genes are TRBV7-3 and TRBJ1-1; D is ambiguous. Trimming removed 5 bases from V and 5 bases from J, with 21 bases in between. CDR3 length equals 16 residues. Germline V gene lookup returns CDR1 SGHTA and CDR2 FQGTGA. CDR3 amino acids: CASSAERQEHGTEAFF. CDR3 nucleotides: TGTGCCAGCAGCGCGGAACGACAAGAACATGGGACTGAAGCTTTCTTT. Full variable domain (rest looked up from reference TRBV7-3 and TRBJ1-1): GAGVSQTPSNKVTEKGKYVELRCDPISGHTALYWYRQSLGQGPEFLIYFQGTGAADDSGLPNDRFFAVRPEGSVSTLKIQRTERGDSAVYLCASSAERQEHGTEAFFGQGTRLTVV.

Concerning this clonotype itself: Since a much larger clone is just one base distant, this may be a read error. This sequence joins TRBV10-3 and TRBJ2-5, with TRBD2 matching 7 bases. The germline CDR1 and CDR2 sequences are ENHRY and SYGVKD. The CDR3 runs to 14 residues. J gave up 1 base and V 4 bases, and 3 bases lay outside the gene matches. Here the CDR3 reads CAISGTRVQETQYF. The CDR3 bases are TGTGCCATCAGTGGGACTAGAGTCCAAGAGACCCAGTACTTC.

V is TRBV7-9 and J is TRBJ1-1; 8 bases fit TRBD1. V shed 6 bases, J shed 4 bases, and the junction held 7 bases outside the gene matches. Germline V gene lookup returns CDR1 SEHNR and CDR2 FQNEAQ (reference sequence). CDR3 size: 14 residues. The CDR3 region has the DNA TGTGCCAGCAGACATGGACAGGGAGGCACTGAAGCTTTCTTT. This gives the protein CASRHGQGGTEAFF.